This T cell receptor (beta chain) originates from a study of blood T cell repertoires in COVID-19. Study in general: Whether acute or convalescent, the COVID-19 samples came from the United States, Italy and Spain. Nucleic acid was either cDNA or gDNA, and it came from T cells, B-cell-depleted T cells, or PBMCs.

Original processing methods: Using reference gene primer amplification, nucleated cell counts were estimated. The table came from immunoSEQ multiplex PCR; TCRdb's copy has only in-frame clones and leaves some out. The D gene and trimming were derived from the DNA, and the V and J assignments and clone size from that table. The sample comprises about 66,000 clones, about nine tenths of which are singletons, and roughly 1.4% rests with the top ten. From germline, CDR1 is SGHNT and CDR2 YYREEE (reference sequence). The CDR3 consists of 13 residues. The junction had 1 base not matched to a gene; V was cut back by 2 bases and J by 5 bases.

Material for sequencing was peripheral blood. The chain carries TRBV5-4 and TRBJ1-5, with TRBD1 matching 7 bases. This clonotype was obtained from a man aged 55-75 years with acute or convalescent COVID-19. This chain's CDR3 is CASSFDRDQPQHF. Here the CDR3 DNA reads TGTGCCAGCAGCTTTGACAGGGATCAGCCCCAGCATTTT.